Included here is one TCR beta chain sequence, with context. The CDR3 extends over 13 amino acids. Germline V lookup: CDR1 SEHNR, CDR2 FQNEAQ (reference sequence). With 1 base removed from V and 1 base from J, the gap between germline ends came to 4 bases. The sample is drawn from a study of control samples from healthy donors and cancer patients. Clones were read by immunoSEQ multiplex PCR, and TCRdb kept only the in-frame ones, dropping some. The sample includes about 44,000 clones, approximately 89% of them seen just once. The V call is TRBV7-9, the J call TRBJ2-5; D remains ambiguous. The material sequenced was PBMCs. The receptor comes from a woman aged 55-69 years with lung cancer. The CDR3 region is CASSLGLQETQYF. CDR3 in DNA: TGTGCCAGCAGCTTAGGACTCCAAGAGACCCAGTACTTC.